This T cell receptor (beta chain) was documented in a study of OX40 agonist ivuxolimab in advanced cancers. Trimming stripped 6 bases from V and 2 bases from J, with 13 bases between. CDR3 length: 14 amino acids. Germline CDR1 is MNHEY and CDR2 is SVGAGI. TCRdb's copy holds only in-frame clones and misses some; the assay was immunoSEQ multiplex PCR. The sample has more than 65,000 clones, approximately 78% seen once. Only a few counts were recorded for this clone. The sample was CD4+ or CD8+ T cells sorted from blood, taken in a trial of the OX40 agonist ivuxolimab. This receptor was obtained from an adult with an advanced solid tumor such as melanoma, head and neck, liver or kidney cancer. This sequence joins TRBV6-5 and TRBJ1-2; no clear D gene. CDR3 sequence reads: CASSTTGRNYGYTF. The CDR3 DNA is TGTGCCAGCAGCACCACTGGGAGGAACTATGGCTACACCTTC.